Listed below are T cell receptor beta chains from one sample, sequenced in a study of blood T cell repertoires in COVID-19. Some clones are missing from TCRdb's copy, which holds only in-frame ones; the method was immunoSEQ multiplex PCR. This sample has some 190,000 clones, with 80% found just once. What was sequenced was PBMCs or T cells enriched from blood (not recorded which). All receptors come from a young man with acute COVID-19. Each CDR3 is given with its conserved first and last residue. D genes are given only for firm matches. Clone size appears in some rows only: once, few, many, or a class for an expanded clone.

v_call	clone_size	j_call	d_call	cdr3_aa	cdr3_nt
TRBV19	-	TRBJ1-1	TRBD1	CASIGGTGGTEAFF	TGTGCCAGTATAGGAGGGACAGGGGGCACTGAAGCTTTCTTT
TRBV9	-	TRBJ1-6	-	CASSVVPGLDSPLHF	TGTGCCAGCAGCGTAGTGCCAGGGCTGGATTCACCCCTCCACTTT
TRBV9	-	TRBJ1-2	TRBD1	CASSPLPQGLDGYTF	TGTGCCAGCAGCCCCCTCCCACAGGGGTTGGATGGCTACACCTTC
TRBV6-5	-	TRBJ1-4	-	CASSYREEEKLFF	TGTGCCAGCAGTTACAGGGAGGAGGAAAAACTGTTTTTT
TRBV7-3	-	TRBJ2-3	TRBD2	CASSLTSGGAATQYF	TGTGCCAGCAGCTTAACTAGCGGGGGGGCCGCTACGCAGTATTTT
TRBV6-5	-	TRBJ1-5	-	CASSAENSNQPQHF	TGTGCCAGCAGCGCGGAGAATAGCAATCAGCCCCAGCATTTT
TRBV19	-	TRBJ2-1	TRBD2	CASSIFGRNEQFF	TGTGCCAGTAGTATCTTCGGGAGGAATGAGCAGTTCTTC
TRBV4-2	-	TRBJ2-1	TRBD2	CASSLAGDGSYNEQFF	TGTGCCAGCAGCCTTGCGGGGGACGGCTCCTACAATGAGCAGTTCTTC
TRBV6-2/TRBV6-3	-	TRBJ2-1	TRBD2	CASSFLAGGNEQFF	TGTGCCAGCAGTTTTCTAGCGGGGGGCAATGAGCAGTTCTTC
TRBV4-2	-	TRBJ2-3	-	CASSQGANLDTQYF	TGTGCCAGCAGCCAAGGCGCCAATTTGGATACGCAGTATTTT
TRBV3-1/TRBV3-2	few	TRBJ2-3	-	CASSRDSTDTQYF	TGTGCCAGCAGCCGGGACTCTACAGATACGCAGTATTTT